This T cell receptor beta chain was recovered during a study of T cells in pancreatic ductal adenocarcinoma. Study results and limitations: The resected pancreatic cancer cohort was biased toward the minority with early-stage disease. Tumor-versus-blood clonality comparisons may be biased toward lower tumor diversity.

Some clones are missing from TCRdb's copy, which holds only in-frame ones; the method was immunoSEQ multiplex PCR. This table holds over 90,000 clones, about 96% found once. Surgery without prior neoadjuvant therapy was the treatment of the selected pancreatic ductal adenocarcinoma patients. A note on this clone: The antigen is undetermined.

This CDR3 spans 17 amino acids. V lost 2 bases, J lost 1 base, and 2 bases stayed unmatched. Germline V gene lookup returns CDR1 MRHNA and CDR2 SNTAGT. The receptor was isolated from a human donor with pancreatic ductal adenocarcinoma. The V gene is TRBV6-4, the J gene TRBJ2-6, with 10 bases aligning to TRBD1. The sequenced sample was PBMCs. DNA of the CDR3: TGTGCCAGCAGTGACGGGACAGGGGTTTCTGGGGCCAACGTCCTGACTTTC. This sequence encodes CASSDGTGVSGANVLTF.